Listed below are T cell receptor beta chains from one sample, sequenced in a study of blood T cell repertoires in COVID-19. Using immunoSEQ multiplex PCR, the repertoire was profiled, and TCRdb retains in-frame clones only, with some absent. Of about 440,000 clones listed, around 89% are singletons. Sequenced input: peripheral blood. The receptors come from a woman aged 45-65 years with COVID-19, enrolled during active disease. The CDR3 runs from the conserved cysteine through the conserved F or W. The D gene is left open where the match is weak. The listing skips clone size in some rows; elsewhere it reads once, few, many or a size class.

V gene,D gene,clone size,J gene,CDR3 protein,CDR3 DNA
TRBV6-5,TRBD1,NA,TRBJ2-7,CASSPGTGGPYEQYF,TGTGCCAGCAGTCCCGGGACAGGCGGGCCCTACGAGCAGTACTTC
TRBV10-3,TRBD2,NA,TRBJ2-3,CAISAASGGSTDTQYF,TGTGCCATCAGTGCGGCTAGCGGGGGATCGACAGATACGCAGTATTTT
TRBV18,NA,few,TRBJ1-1,CASSIVVNTEAFF,TGTGCCAGCTCAATCGTTGTGAACACTGAAGCTTTCTTT
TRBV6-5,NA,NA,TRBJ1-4,CASSSGLWAVNEKLFF,TGTGCCAGCAGTTCTGGGTTGTGGGCAGTTAATGAAAAACTGTTTTTT
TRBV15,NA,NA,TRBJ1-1,CATSRDKAWGAEAFF,TGTGCCACCAGCAGAGATAAAGCTTGGGGAGCTGAAGCTTTCTTT
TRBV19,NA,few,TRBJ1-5,CASSMVGGQPQHF,TGTGCCAGTAGTATGGTCGGCGGGCAGCCCCAGCATTTT
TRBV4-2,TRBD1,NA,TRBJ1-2,CASSRAGGDHYGYTF,TGTGCCAGCAGCCGGGCAGGGGGTGACCACTATGGCTACACCTTC
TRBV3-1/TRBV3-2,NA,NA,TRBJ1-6,CASSQVMVSGFGDNSPLHF,TGTGCCAGCAGCCAAGTTATGGTGAGCGGCTTCGGAGATAATTCACCCCTCCACTTT
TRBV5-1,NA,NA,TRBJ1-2,CASTSSGDGYTF,TGCGCCAGCACCTCCTCAGGGGACGGCTACACCTTC
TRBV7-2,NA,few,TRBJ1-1,CASSLSPRGNTEAFF,TGTGCCAGCAGCTTATCTCCCAGGGGGAACACTGAAGCTTTCTTT
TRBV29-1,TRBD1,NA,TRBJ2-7,CSVVFFGQGRHEQYF,TGCAGCGTTGTTTTTTTCGGACAGGGTAGGCACGAGCAGTACTTC
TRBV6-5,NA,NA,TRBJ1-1,CASTITRRRNTEAFF,TGTGCCAGCACCATTACGAGACGGAGGAACACTGAAGCTTTCTTT
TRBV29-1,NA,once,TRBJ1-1,CSVGRGPKAFF,TGCAGCGTTGGGCGGGGGCCCAAAGCTTTCTTT
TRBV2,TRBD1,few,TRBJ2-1,CASDRGLNNEQFF,TGTGCCAGTGACAGGGGGTTAAACAATGAGCAGTTCTTC
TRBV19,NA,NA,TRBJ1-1,CASSSQMNTEAFF,TGTGCCAGTAGTTCTCAGATGAACACTGAAGCTTTCTTT
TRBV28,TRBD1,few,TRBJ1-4,CASSLSSGTDEKLFF,TGTGCCAGCAGTTTGAGTTCCGGGACAGATGAAAAACTGTTTTTT
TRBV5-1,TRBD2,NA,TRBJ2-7,CASSAELAGVSYEQYF,TGCGCCAGCAGCGCGGAACTAGCGGGGGTTTCCTACGAGCAGTACTTC
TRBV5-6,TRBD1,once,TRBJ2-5,CASSLVGQGETQYF,TGTGCCAGCAGCTTGGTCGGACAGGGAGAGACCCAGTACTTC